A selection of T cell receptor beta chains follows, all from one sample in a study of blood T cell repertoires in COVID-19. Using immunoSEQ multiplex PCR, the repertoire was profiled, and TCRdb retains in-frame clones only, with some absent. The table lists roughly 70,000 clones, approximately 90% of them singletons. The material sequenced was peripheral blood. The origin of the receptors is a man aged 45-65 years with COVID-19, enrolled during active disease. CDR3s include the opening cysteine and the closing phenylalanine or tryptophan. Each record gives: J gene, D gene, V gene, CDR3 DNA, CDR3 protein. D genes are given only for firm matches.

TRBJ2-7	TRBD1	TRBV6-5	TGTGCCAGCAACGACAGGGGGCATGTAGACGAGCAGTACTTC	CASNDRGHVDEQYF
TRBJ2-7	TRBD1	TRBV5-1	TGCGCCAGCAGAGAAGACAGGGGTTCCTACGAGCAGTACTTC	CASREDRGSYEQYF
TRBJ2-1	TRBD1	TRBV4-3	TGCGCCAGCAGTCTTGCAGGGGGTTTAAGGAATGAGCAGTTCTTC	CASSLAGGLRNEQFF
TRBJ2-5	.	TRBV5-4	TGTGCCAGCAGCTTGGTTTCTCGAGGGGGCCAAGAGACCCAGTACTTC	CASSLVSRGGQETQYF
TRBJ2-5	.	TRBV5-8	TGTGCCAGCAGCTTGGGACAGTTCGGCCAGTACCAAGAGACCCAGTACTTC	CASSLGQFGQYQETQYF
TRBJ2-6	.	TRBV27	TGTGCCAGCGCTTATAGCTCGGTAATCCATGGGGCCAACGTCCTGACTTTC	CASAYSSVIHGANVLTF
TRBJ1-1	.	TRBV29-1	TGCAGCGCCATGCAGGGCTTTGGAACTGAAGCTTTCTTT	CSAMQGFGTEAFF
TRBJ2-3	TRBD1	TRBV14	TGTGCCAGCAGCCACGGACAGGGTGTCGGAGATACGCAGTATTTT	CASSHGQGVGDTQYF
TRBJ2-2	.	TRBV6-2/TRBV6-3	TGTGCCAGCAGTTTCCGCGGCCTCGAAAACACCGGGGAGCTGTTTTTT	CASSFRGLENTGELFF
TRBJ2-1	TRBD1	TRBV5-4	TGTGCCAGCAGCTTACCGGGACAGGTTTACAATGAGCAGTTCTTC	CASSLPGQVYNEQFF